One sample yielded the 28 T cell receptor beta chains listed below, sequenced in a study of blood T cell repertoires in COVID-19. Assay used: immunoSEQ multiplex PCR; TCRdb lists only in-frame clones, some missing. The sample includes over 250,000 clones, 85% of them seen just once. Sequenced material: peripheral blood. The origin of the receptors is a human donor in a cohort sampled during active COVID-19.

Details on this clone: Other nucleotide sequences from this sample produce the same CDR3. This chain connects TRBV18 to TRBJ1-2; weak D call: TRBD1 (5 bases). Germline V gene data show CDR1 as KGHSH and CDR2 as LQKENI. This CDR3 contains 13 residues. Trimming removed 6 bases at V and 4 bases at J, with 12 bases between. The CDR3 sequence: CASSPSGGYGYTF. CDR3 DNA: TGTGCCAGCTCCCCTTCGGGGGGCTATGGCTACACCTTC.

The genes are TRBV3-1 (or the pseudogene TRBV3-2) and TRBJ2-3; TRBD2 matches 7 bases. Germline V lookup: CDR1 LGHDT, CDR2 YNNKEL (reference sequence). This CDR3 is 16 amino acids long. V lost 3 bases to trimming and J lost 4 bases; unmatched junction nucleotides: 10. The CDR3 sequence is CASSHSISGYADTQYF. In nucleotides, the CDR3 is TGTGCCAGCAGCCACTCGATTAGCGGGTACGCAGATACGCAGTATTTT.

The chain has TRBV5-4 and TRBJ2-6; 7 positions agree with TRBD1. V shed 4 bases and J 4 bases; nucleotides not matched to a gene: 8. The CDR3 length is 16 residues. Germline CDR1 SGHNT, CDR2 YYREEE (reference sequence). The CDR3 protein is CASSPGQSLGANVLTF. As DNA, the CDR3 is TGTGCCAGCAGCCCGGGACAGAGCCTAGGGGCCAACGTCCTGACTTTC.

V gene TRBV7-7 combines with J gene TRBJ2-1, with a possible D match to TRBD1 (7 bases). Between the trimmed V and J ends, which lost 3 bases and 6 bases, there was a span of 21 bases. There are 17 residues in the CDR3. Germline V CDR1 and CDR2: SSHAT, FNYEAQ (reference sequence). The CDR3 reads CASSFQGGLKSTNEQFF. CDR3 bases: TGTGCCAGCAGCTTCCAGGGGGGACTCAAATCCACCAATGAGCAGTTCTTC. The complete variable domain, with remaining parts taken from reference TRBV7-7 and TRBJ2-1, reads GAGVSQSPRYKVTKRGQDVTLRCDPISSHATLYWYQQALGQGPEFLTYFNYEAQPDKSGLPSDRFSAERPEGSISTLTIQRTEQRDSAMYRCASSFQGGLKSTNEQFFGPGTRLTVL.

In DNA form, the CDR3 reads TGTGCCGGGGCGAGGGGCGGGGCTGCCGTCGAGCTGGTCAGAGAGACCCAGTACTTC. Translated, it gives CAGARGGAAVELVRETQYF. The genes are TRBV28 and TRBJ2-5; TRBD2 is a possible D gene (6 bases). The germline CDR1 and CDR2 sequences are MDHEN and SYDVKM. Trimming took off 11 bases at V and 4 bases at J, with 35 bases between the two ends. CDR3 length: 19 amino acids.

The V call is TRBV12-5, the J call TRBJ1-1; TRBD1 matches at 7 bases. The CDR3 length is 12 residues. Germline CDR1 is LGHNT and CDR2 is FRNRAP. The V and J ends lost 6 bases and 7 bases, in that order; junction bases with no gene match: 5. CDR3 region: CASGQGFGEAFF. In DNA form, the CDR3 reads TGTGCTAGTGGACAGGGGTTTGGTGAAGCTTTCTTT.

This clone was found a few times. The chain uses TRBV27 and TRBJ2-3; 7 nucleotides agree with TRBD2. The ends lost 4 bases at V and 8 bases at J; junction bases unmatched: 12. The CDR3 has 15 amino acids. The germline V gene encodes CDR1 MNHEY and CDR2 SMNVEV (reference sequence). DNA for the CDR3: TGTGCCAGCAGTTCCCGGACTAGTTTAGCCAGTACGCAGTATTTT. As protein: CASSSRTSLASTQYF.

This chain connects TRBV6-1 to TRBJ2-1, with 7 positions matching TRBD2. Trimming at V came to 1 base and at J to 5 bases, leaving 5 bases not matched to a gene. Germline V CDR1 and CDR2: MNHNS, SASEGT. The CDR3 contains 15 residues. Here the CDR3 reads CASSEGGSGDNEQFF. In nucleotides, the CDR3 is TGTGCCAGCAGTGAAGGCGGGAGCGGGGACAATGAGCAGTTCTTC.

This chain uses TRBV7-9 with TRBJ1-1; 9 bases line up with TRBD1. There are 17 residues in the CDR3. Germline CDR1 and CDR2: SEHNR and FQNEAQ (reference sequence). J gave up 1 base and V 5 bases, and 11 bases lay outside the gene matches. CDR3 DNA sequence: TGTGCCAGCAGCACTCGCTCGGACAGGGGACAGAACACTGAAGCTTTCTTT. Protein sequence: CASSTRSDRGQNTEAFF. The variable domain in full, with the rest retrieved from reference TRBV7-9 and TRBJ1-1, is DTGVSQNPRHKITKRGQNVTFRCDPISEHNRLYWYRQTLGQGPEFLTYFQNEAQLEKSRLLSDRFSAERPKGSFSTLEIQRTEQGDSAMYLCASSTRSDRGQNTEAFFGQGTRLTVV.

The CDR3 sequence: CASKRLAGGSYEQYF. CDR3 bases: TGTGCCAGCAAACGACTAGCGGGAGGTTCCTACGAGCAGTACTTC. The V gene is TRBV7-2, the J gene TRBJ2-7, with 13 bases matching TRBD2. CDR3 length: 15 residues. The J segment lost 1 base and the V segment lost 7 bases, leaving 4 bases of the junction unmatched. Per the germline V gene, CDR1 is SGHTA and CDR2 is FQGNSA.

V is TRBV24-1 and J is TRBJ2-3, with 7 bases matching TRBD2. In germline, CDR1 is KGHDR, CDR2 SFDVKD. J was trimmed by 1 base and V by 6 bases; bases with no gene match: 6. The CDR3 length is 15 residues. The CDR3, as DNA: TGTGCCACCAGTCCGGGGGGAGTGGGCACAGATACGCAGTATTTT. Translated, it gives CATSPGGVGTDTQYF.

V and J are TRBV7-2 and TRBJ2-3; a weak D match, TRBD2 (6 bases). The length of the CDR3 is 13 residues. The ends were cut back, 6 bases at V and 4 bases at J, with 11 bases in the middle. Per germline, CDR1 SGHTA and CDR2 FQGNSA. CDR3: CASSKLAADTQYF. CDR3 bases: TGTGCCAGCAGTAAACTAGCTGCAGATACGCAGTATTTT.

The V call is TRBV28, the J call TRBJ1-5; 8 nucleotides align to TRBD1. This CDR3 region has 15 residues. The germline V gene encodes CDR1 MDHEN and CDR2 SYDVKM. J lost 4 bases, V lost 6 bases, and 8 bases had no gene match. The CDR3 DNA is TGTGCCAGCAGGGGCCACCACAGGGGGAATCAGCCCCAGCATTTT. Translation gives CASRGHHRGNQPQHF.

This chain connects TRBV3-1 (or the pseudogene TRBV3-2) to TRBJ2-1; no definite D call. Trimming took 0 bases from V and 1 from J, leaving 7 bases between them. Germline CDR1 LGHDT, CDR2 YNNKEL (reference sequence). The CDR3 is made up of 15 amino acids. The CDR3 reads CASSQDWQSYNEQFF. For the CDR3, the DNA is TGTGCCAGCAGCCAAGACTGGCAATCCTACAATGAGCAGTTCTTC.

The genes are TRBV6-6 and TRBJ2-1; 7 bases agree with TRBD2. Trimming took 5 bases from V and 1 from J; bases not matched to a gene: 17. The CDR3 is 19 residues long. Germline-derived CDR1 and CDR2 are MNHNY and SVGAGI (reference sequence). CDR3 coding DNA: TGTGCCAGCAGTCCATTATACGCCCAGCGGGGCTTTTCCTACAATGAGCAGTTCTTC. It codes for CASSPLYAQRGFSYNEQFF.

CDR3 bases: TGTGCCAGCAGCTTGACTAACGACAATGAGCAGTTCTTC. As protein: CASSLTNDNEQFF. The chain carries TRBV11-2 and TRBJ2-1; D might be TRBD2 (5 bases). The CDR3 is made up of 13 amino acids. CDR1 is SGHAT, CDR2 FQNNGV, per germline. V was clipped by 3 bases and J by 5 bases, with 8 bases between them.

V and J are TRBV5-4 and TRBJ2-7; no clear D. Germline CDR1 and CDR2: SGHNT and YYREEE (reference sequence). The CDR3 length is 15 residues. Trimming took 2 bases from V and 2 from J, leaving 14 bases between them. The CDR3 reads CASSFRMGSTYEQYF. CDR3 DNA sequence: TGTGCCAGCAGCTTTAGGATGGGCAGTACCTACGAGCAGTACTTC.

This chain joins TRBV6-1 and TRBJ2-5; 7 bases match TRBD1. The CDR3 has 15 residues. The germline CDR1 and CDR2 sequences are MNHNS and SASEGT. V shed 0 bases and J 3 bases; nucleotides not matched to a gene: 4. CDR3 nucleotides: TGTGCCAGCAGTGAAGCCGGGACAGCGAAAGAGACCCAGTACTTC. It translates to CASSEAGTAKETQYF.

This chain links TRBV10-2 with TRBJ2-7; maybe TRBD2 (6 bases). Looked up from germline, CDR1 is WSHSY and CDR2 is SAAADI. The CDR3 is 12 amino acids. V was trimmed by 4 bases and J by 3 bases, leaving 7 bases between them. The CDR3 here is CASSAGVYEQYF. The DNA for the CDR3 is TGCGCCAGCAGTGCGGGAGTCTACGAGCAGTACTTC.

The chain is built from TRBV29-1 and TRBJ2-1; 9 nucleotides line up with TRBD2. The CDR3 sequence is 15 residues long. Looked up from germline, CDR1 is SQVTM and CDR2 is ANQGSEA. With 6 bases clipped from V and 2 bases from J, the junction kept 8 bases outside the gene matches. CDR3 sequence (DNA): TGCAGCGTCGATCAAGGGACTAGCACCTACAATGAGCAGTTCTTC. Its protein product is CSVDQGTSTYNEQFF.

The chain combines TRBV5-1 with TRBJ2-2, with 9 bases lining up with TRBD1. V was pared by 4 bases and J by 5 bases, with 6 bases of the junction left unmatched. The germline gives CDR1 SGHRS, CDR2 YFSETQ. The CDR3 consists of 15 residues. The CDR3 DNA follows: TGCGCCAGCAGCCATGGGGACAGGGAGACCGGGGAGCTGTTTTTT. It is translated as CASSHGDRETGELFF.

J is TRBJ2-7 and V is TRBV27, with 8 nucleotides matching TRBD1. The junction had 6 bases not matched to a gene; V was cut back by 2 bases and J by 0 bases. Looked up from germline, CDR1 is MNHEY and CDR2 is SMNVEV (reference sequence). The CDR3 covers 16 residues. The CDR3 DNA reads as TGTGCCAGCAGTTTACGGTGGACAGGGAGCTCCTACGAGCAGTACTTC. Its translation: CASSLRWTGSSYEQYF.

The chain couples TRBV18 to TRBJ1-4; tentatively, D is TRBD1 (6 bases). The germline V and J ends were trimmed by 3 bases and 7 bases, with 18 bases remaining between them. Germline CDR1 reads KGHSH; CDR2 reads LQKENI. This CDR3 region has 16 residues. The CDR3 nucleotides read TGTGCCAGCTCACCCGGACAGTTACTCGGTGGTGAAAAACTGTTTTTT. Its protein is CASSPGQLLGGEKLFF.

The chain couples TRBV9 to TRBJ1-1; 11 bases are a match to TRBD1. CDR1 and CDR2 from the germline V gene are SGDLS and YYNGEE. The trim removed 3 bases at V and 7 bases at J, leaving 5 bases unmatched. CDR3 length equals 14 residues. DNA for the CDR3: TGTGCCAGCAGCGGGACAGGGGGCGCAGGTGAAGCTTTCTTT. Its translation: CASSGTGGAGEAFF.

The rearrangement links TRBV5-1 to TRBJ2-5, with 7 bases that match TRBD2. Per the germline V gene, CDR1 is SGHRS and CDR2 is YFSETQ. Trimming took 4 bases from V and 4 from J; bases not matched to a gene: 7. The CDR3 extends over 14 amino acids. CDR3 region: CASSRAGVRETQYF. DNA of the CDR3: TGCGCCAGCAGCCGGGCGGGGGTGAGAGAGACCCAGTACTTC. Together with reference TRBV5-1 and TRBJ2-5, the CDR3 gives the full variable domain: KAGVTQTPRYLIKTRGQQVTLSCSPISGHRSVSWYQQTPGQGLQFLFEYFSETQRNKGNFPGRFSGRQFSNSRSEMNVSTLELGDSALYLCASSRAGVRETQYFGPGTRLLVL.

V gene TRBV5-4 combines with J gene TRBJ1-1; D possibly corresponds to TRBD1 (6 bases). The CDR3 loop spans 16 amino acids. Per germline, CDR1 SGHNT and CDR2 YYREEE (reference sequence). V was shortened by 4 bases and J by 3 bases, with 19 bases between the two germline ends. The CDR3 sequence: CASSGTGRGTDTEAFF. CDR3 coding DNA: TGTGCCAGCAGCGGCACAGGGAGGGGAACCGACACTGAAGCTTTCTTT.

J is TRBJ2-7 and V is TRBV18, with 11 nucleotides matching TRBD1. J was trimmed by 3 bases and V by 6 bases; bases with no gene match: 10. The CDR3 has 16 residues. CDR1 and CDR2 from the germline V gene are KGHSH and LQKENI. Here the CDR3 reads CASSPTLGTGGYEQYF. The CDR3 DNA reads TGTGCCAGCTCCCCCACTTTAGGGACAGGGGGCTACGAGCAGTACTTC.

The chain is built from TRBV3-1 (or the pseudogene TRBV3-2) and TRBJ2-3; 12 bases are shared with TRBD2. After removal of 4 bases from V and 6 bases from J, the junction contained 8 bases not matched to a gene. The CDR3 contains 16 residues. Germline CDR1 and CDR2: LGHDT and YNNKEL (reference sequence). CDR3 in DNA: TGTGCCAGCAGCCGCCTGACTAGCGGGGGAGGGGATACGCAGTATTTT. Translating gives CASSRLTSGGGDTQYF.